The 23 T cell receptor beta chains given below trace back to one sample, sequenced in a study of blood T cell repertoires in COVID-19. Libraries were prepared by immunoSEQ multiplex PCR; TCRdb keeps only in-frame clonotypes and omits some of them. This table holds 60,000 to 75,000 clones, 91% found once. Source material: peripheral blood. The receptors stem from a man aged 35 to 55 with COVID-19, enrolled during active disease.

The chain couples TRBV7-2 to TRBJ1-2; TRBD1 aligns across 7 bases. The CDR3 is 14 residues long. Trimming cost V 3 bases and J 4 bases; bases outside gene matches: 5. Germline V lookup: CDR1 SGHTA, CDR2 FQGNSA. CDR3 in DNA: TGTGCCAGCAGCTTCGGGGGACAGTCCTATGGCTACACCTTC. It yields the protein CASSFGGQSYGYTF.

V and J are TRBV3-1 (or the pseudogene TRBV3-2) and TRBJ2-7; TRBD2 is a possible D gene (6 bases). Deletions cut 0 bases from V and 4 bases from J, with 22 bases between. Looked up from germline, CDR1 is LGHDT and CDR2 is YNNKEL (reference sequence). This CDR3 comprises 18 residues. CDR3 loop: CASSQDVYWGVYGYEQYF. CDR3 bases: TGTGCCAGCAGCCAAGATGTTTATTGGGGGGTGTATGGATACGAGCAGTACTTC.

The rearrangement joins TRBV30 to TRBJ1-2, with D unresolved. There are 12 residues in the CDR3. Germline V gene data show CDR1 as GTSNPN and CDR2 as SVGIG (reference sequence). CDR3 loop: CAFYLFRGGYTF. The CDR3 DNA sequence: TGTGCTTTTTACTTATTCAGAGGGGGCTACACCTTC. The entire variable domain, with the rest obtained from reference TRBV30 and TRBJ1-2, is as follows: SQTIHQWPATLVQPVGSPLSLECTVEGTSNPNLYWYRQAAGRGLQLLFYSVGIGQISSEVPQNLSASRPQDRQFILSSKKLLLSDSGFYLCAFYLFRGGYTFGSGTRLTVV.

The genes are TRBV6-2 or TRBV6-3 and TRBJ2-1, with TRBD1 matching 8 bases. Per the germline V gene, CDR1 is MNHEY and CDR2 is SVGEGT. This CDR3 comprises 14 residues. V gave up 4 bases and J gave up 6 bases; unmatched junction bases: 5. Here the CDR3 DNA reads TGTGCCAGCAGTTCACAGGGGGAATCCAATGAGCAGTTCTTC. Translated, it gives CASSSQGESNEQFF.

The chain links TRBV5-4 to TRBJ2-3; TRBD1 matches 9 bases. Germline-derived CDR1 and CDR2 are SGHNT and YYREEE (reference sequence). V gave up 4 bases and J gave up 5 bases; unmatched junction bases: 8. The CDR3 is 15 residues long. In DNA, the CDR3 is TGTGCCAGCAGCGTACAGGGGGCGCGGGGAGATACGCAGTATTTT. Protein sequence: CASSVQGARGDTQYF.

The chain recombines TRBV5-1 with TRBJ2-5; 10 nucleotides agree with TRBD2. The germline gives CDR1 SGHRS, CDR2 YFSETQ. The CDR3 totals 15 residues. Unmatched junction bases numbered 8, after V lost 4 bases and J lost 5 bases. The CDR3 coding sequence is TGCGCCAGCAGCGGCGGACTAGCGGCCGGGGAGACCCAGTACTTC. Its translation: CASSGGLAAGETQYF.

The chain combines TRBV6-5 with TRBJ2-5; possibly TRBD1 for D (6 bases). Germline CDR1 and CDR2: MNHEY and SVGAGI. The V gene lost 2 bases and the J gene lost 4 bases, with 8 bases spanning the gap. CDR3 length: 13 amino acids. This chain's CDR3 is CASSYGGAETQYF. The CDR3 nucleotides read TGTGCCAGCAGTTACGGGGGCGCAGAGACCCAGTACTTC.

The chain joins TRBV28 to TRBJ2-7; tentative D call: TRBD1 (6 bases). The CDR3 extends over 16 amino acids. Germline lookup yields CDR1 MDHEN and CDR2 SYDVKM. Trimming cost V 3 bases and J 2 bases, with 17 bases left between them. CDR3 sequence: CASSLATGRSPYEQYF. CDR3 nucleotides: TGTGCCAGCAGTTTGGCTACAGGGCGTTCTCCCTACGAGCAGTACTTC.

The CDR3 DNA sequence: TGCGCCAGCAGCGCGGGACAGGGGAGGGAGCAGTACTTC. As protein: CASSAGQGREQYF. The chain carries TRBV5-1 and TRBJ2-7; 10 bases agree with TRBD1. This CDR3 comprises 13 residues. Germline V gives CDR1 SGHRS, CDR2 YFSETQ. Trimming took 4 bases from V and 7 from J; bases not matched to a gene: 5.

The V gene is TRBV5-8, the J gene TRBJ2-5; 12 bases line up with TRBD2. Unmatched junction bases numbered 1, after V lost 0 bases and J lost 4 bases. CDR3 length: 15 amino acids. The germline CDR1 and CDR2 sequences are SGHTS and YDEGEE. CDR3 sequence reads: CASSLGLAGVETQYF. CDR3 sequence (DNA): TGTGCCAGCAGCTTGGGACTAGCGGGGGTAGAGACCCAGTACTTC.

The CDR3 DNA reads TGCGCCAGCACCACCCCAGGGAATTCGAACACCGGGGAGCTGTTTTTT. Amino acids: CASTTPGNSNTGELFF. The chain combines TRBV5-1 with TRBJ2-2, with TRBD1 as a possible D gene (5 bases). Germline loops: CDR1 SGHRS, CDR2 YFSETQ. The V end was cut by 6 bases, the J end by 0 bases, with 15 bases between. This CDR3 has 16 residues.

The DNA for the CDR3 is TGCGCCAGCAGCTTGGCCCCTGGGGGGGGCAGCTCCTACGAGCAGTACTTC. Its protein product is CASSLAPGGGSSYEQYF. This chain joins TRBV5-1 and TRBJ2-7; tentatively, D is TRBD2 (7 bases). The V gene's germline CDR1 is SGHRS and CDR2 YFSETQ. Deletions cut 0 bases from V and 0 bases from J, with 16 bases between. The CDR3 consists of 17 residues.

CDR3 DNA: TGCGCCAGCAGAGACCTAGACAATGAGCAGTTCTTC. Amino acid sequence: CASRDLDNEQFF. J is TRBJ2-1 and V is TRBV5-1, with D uncertain. The CDR3 loop spans 12 amino acids. The V gene's germline CDR1 is SGHRS and CDR2 YFSETQ. V was trimmed by 5 bases and J by 5 bases, leaving 8 bases between them.

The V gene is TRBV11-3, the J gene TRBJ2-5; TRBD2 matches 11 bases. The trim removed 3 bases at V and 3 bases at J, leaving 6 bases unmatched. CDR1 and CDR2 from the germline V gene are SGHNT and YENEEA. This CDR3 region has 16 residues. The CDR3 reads CASSFRSSGGEETQYF. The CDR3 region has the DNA TGTGCCAGCAGCTTTCGGAGTAGCGGGGGGGAAGAGACCCAGTACTTC.

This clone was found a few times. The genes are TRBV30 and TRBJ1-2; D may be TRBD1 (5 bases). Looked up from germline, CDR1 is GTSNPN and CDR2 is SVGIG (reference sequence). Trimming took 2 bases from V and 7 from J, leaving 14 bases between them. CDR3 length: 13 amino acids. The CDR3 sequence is CAWSLNGGIGYTF. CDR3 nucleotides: TGTGCCTGGAGTCTAAACGGGGGAATTGGCTACACCTTC.

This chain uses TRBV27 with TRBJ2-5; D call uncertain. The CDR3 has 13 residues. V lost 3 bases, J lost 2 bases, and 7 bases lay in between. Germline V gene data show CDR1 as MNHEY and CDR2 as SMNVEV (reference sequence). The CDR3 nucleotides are TGTGCCAGCAGTTTGGTACAACAAGAGACCCAGTACTTC. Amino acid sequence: CASSLVQQETQYF.

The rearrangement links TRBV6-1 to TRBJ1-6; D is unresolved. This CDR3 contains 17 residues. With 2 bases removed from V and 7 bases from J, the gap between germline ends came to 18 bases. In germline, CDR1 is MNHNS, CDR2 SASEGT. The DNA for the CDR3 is TGTGCCAGCAGTGAATTGGTCACATCCACGGGGAATTCACCCCTCCACTTT. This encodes CASSELVTSTGNSPLHF.

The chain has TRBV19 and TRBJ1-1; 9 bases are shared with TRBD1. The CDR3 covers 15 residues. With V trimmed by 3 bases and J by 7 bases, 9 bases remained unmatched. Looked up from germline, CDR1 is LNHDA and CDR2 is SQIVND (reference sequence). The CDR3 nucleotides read TGTGCCAGTAGTATCGGAGCGGGACAGGGTGGTGAAGCTTTCTTT. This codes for CASSIGAGQGGEAFF. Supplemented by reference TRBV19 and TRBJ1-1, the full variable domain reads DGGITQSPKYLFRKEGQNVTLSCEQNLNHDAMYWYRQDPGQGLRLIYYSQIVNDFQKGDIAEGYSVSREKKESFPLTVTSAQKNPTAFYLCASSIGAGQGGEAFFGQGTRLTVV.

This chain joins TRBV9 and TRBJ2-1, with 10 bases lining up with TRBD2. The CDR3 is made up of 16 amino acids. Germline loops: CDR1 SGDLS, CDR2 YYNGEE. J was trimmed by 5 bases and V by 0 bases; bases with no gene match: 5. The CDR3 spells CASSVESGGADNEQFF. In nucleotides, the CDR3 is TGTGCCAGCAGCGTAGAAAGCGGGGGGGCGGACAATGAGCAGTTCTTC.

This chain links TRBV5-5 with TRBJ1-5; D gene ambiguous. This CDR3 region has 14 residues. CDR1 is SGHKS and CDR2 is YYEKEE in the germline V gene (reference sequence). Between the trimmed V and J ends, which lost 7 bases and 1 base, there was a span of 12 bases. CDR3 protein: CASAGGISNQPQHF. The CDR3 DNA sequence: TGTGCCAGCGCAGGAGGTATAAGCAATCAGCCCCAGCATTTT.

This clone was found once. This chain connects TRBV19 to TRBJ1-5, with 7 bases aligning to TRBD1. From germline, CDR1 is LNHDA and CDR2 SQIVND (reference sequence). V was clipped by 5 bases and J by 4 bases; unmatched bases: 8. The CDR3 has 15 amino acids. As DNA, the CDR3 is TGTGCCAGTAGTCCGGAGGGGGCGGGTAATCAGCCCCAGCATTTT. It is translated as CASSPEGAGNQPQHF. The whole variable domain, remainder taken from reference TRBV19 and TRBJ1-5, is DGGITQSPKYLFRKEGQNVTLSCEQNLNHDAMYWYRQDPGQGLRLIYYSQIVNDFQKGDIAEGYSVSREKKESFPLTVTSAQKNPTAFYLCASSPEGAGNQPQHFGDGTRLSIL.

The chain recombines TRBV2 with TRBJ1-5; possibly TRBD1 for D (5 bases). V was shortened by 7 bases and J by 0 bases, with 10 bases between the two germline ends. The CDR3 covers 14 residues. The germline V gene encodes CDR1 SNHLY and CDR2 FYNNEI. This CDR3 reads CASTGGSSNQPQHF. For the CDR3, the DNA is TGTGCCAGCACGGGGGGGTCTAGCAATCAGCCCCAGCATTTT.

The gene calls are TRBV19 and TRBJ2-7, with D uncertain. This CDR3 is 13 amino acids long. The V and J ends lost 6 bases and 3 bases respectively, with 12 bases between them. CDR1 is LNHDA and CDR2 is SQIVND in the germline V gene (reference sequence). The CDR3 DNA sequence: TGTGCCAGTAGCCTAAGAGCCTTCTACGAGCAGTACTTC. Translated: CASSLRAFYEQYF.